This T cell receptor beta chain comes out of a study of cytomegalovirus exposure and HLA in healthy donors. In nominal health when sampled, donors likely had unrecorded immune exposures nonetheless. PCR involved 60 Vbeta and 13 Jbeta primers. Repertoires were generated with immunoSEQ multiplex PCR, while TCRdb's copy carries only in-frame clones and drops some. The repertoire holds roughly 200,000 clones, with about 83% as singletons. CDR1 and CDR2 from the germline V gene are LGHNA and YNFKEQ. The CDR3 extends over 16 amino acids. J was trimmed by 4 bases and V by 0 bases; bases with no gene match: 6. Study results and caveats: Some highly shared sequence variants likely arose as a pipeline artifact. In a later analysis, at a false discovery rate of 0.05, approximately 16,000 TCR beta sequences matched HLA alleles.

Remarks on this clone: What it binds is not known.

Sequences were obtained from PBMCs. This chain links TRBV4-2 with TRBJ1-3; 7 nucleotides agree with TRBD1. This receptor was identified in a female donor in good health and CMV-seronegative. The CDR3 spells CASSQDSGTEGNTIYF. The CDR3 DNA sequence: TGTGCCAGCAGCCAAGATAGTGGGACAGAAGGAAACACCATATATTTT.